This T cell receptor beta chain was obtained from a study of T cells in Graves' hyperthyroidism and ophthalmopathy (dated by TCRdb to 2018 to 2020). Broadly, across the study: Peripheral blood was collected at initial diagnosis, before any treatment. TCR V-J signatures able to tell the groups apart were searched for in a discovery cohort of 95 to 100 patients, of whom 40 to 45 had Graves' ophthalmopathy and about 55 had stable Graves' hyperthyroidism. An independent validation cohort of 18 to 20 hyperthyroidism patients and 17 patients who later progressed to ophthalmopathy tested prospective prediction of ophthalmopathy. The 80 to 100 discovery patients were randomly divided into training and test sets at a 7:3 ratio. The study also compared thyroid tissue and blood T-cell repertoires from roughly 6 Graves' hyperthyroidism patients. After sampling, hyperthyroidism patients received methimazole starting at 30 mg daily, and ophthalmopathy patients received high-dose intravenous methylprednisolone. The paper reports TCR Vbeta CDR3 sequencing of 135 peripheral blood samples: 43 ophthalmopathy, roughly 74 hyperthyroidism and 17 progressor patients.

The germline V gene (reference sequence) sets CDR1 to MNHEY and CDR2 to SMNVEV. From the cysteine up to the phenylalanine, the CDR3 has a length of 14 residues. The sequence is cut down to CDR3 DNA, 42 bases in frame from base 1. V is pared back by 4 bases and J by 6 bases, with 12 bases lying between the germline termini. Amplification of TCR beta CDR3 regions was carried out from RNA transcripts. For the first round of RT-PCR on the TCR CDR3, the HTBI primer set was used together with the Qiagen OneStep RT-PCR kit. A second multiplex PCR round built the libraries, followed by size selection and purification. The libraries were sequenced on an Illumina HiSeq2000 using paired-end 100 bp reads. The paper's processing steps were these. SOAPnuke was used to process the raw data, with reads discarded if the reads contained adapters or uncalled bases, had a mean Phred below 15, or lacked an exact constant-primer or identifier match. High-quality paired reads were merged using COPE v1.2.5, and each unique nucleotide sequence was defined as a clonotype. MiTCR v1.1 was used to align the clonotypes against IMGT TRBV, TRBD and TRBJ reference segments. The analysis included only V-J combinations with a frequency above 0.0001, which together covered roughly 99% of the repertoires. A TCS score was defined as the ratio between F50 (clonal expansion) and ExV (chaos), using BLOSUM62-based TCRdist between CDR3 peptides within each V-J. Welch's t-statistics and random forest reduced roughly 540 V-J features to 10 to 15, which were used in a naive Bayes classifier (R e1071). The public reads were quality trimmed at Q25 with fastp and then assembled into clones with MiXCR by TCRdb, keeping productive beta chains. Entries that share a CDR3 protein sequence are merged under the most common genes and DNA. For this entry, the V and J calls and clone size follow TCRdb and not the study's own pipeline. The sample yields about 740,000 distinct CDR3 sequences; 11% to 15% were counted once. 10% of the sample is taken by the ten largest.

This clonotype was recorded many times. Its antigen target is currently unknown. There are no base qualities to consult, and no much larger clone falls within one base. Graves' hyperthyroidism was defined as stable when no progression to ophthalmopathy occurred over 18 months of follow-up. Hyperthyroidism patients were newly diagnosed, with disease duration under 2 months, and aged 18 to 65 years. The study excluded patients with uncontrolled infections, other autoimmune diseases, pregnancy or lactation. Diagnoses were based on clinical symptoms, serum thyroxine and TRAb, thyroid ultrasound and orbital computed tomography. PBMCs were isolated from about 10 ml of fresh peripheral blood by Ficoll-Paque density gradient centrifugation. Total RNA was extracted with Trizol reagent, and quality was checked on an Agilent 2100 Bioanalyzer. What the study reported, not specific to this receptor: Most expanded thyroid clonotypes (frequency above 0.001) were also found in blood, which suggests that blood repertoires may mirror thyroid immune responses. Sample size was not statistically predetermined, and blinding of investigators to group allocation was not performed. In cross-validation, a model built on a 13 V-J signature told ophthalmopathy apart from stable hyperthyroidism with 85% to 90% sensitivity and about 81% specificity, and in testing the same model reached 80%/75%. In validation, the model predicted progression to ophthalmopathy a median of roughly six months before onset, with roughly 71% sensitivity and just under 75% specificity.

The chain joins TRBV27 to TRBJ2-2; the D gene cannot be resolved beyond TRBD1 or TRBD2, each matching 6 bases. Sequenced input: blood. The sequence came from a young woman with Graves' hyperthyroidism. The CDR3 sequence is CASSWGAGAGELFF. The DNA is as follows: TGTGCCAGCAGTTGGGGGGCAGGGGCCGGGGAGCTGTTTTTT.